This T cell receptor (beta chain) was documented in a study of neurological immune-mediated disorders. MiXCR was run by TCRdb on the 5' RACE reads, yielding one entry per CDR3 protein. The sample records 78,000 or so distinct CDR3 sequences, approximately 5% being singletons. General study findings and limits: Phylogenetically, 18 of 34 multiple sclerosis patients' repertoires fell into one related-CDR3 cluster, a possible signature.

In the case of this clonotype: No antigen is known for it.

V dropped 0 bases and J dropped 4 bases, with 10 bases sitting between them. The germline CDR1 and CDR2 sequences are DFQATT and SNEGSKA (reference sequence). The CDR3 is 13 residues long. The sequence was obtained from a woman aged 25 to 39 with multiple sclerosis. This chain joins TRBV20-1 and TRBJ2-7, with D maybe TRBD2 (6 bases). Sequencing input: PBMCs. DNA of the CDR3: TGCAGTGCTAGAGATCAGGCGGGGTACGAGCAGTACTTC. It specifies CSARDQAGYEQYF.